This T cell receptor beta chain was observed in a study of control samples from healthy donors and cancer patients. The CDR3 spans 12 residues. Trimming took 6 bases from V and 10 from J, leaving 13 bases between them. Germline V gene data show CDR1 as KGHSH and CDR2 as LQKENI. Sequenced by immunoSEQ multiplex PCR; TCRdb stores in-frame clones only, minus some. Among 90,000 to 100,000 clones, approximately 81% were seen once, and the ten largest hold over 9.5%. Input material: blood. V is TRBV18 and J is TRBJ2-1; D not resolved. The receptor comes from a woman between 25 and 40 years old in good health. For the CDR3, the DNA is TGTGCCAGCTCGCCCCTCTTGGGAGAGCAGTTCTTC. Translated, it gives CASSPLLGEQFF.